The clone carrying this T cell receptor (beta chain) was recorded once. This record belongs to a study of blood T cell repertoires in COVID-19. Study background: The United States, Italy and Spain were the sources of the acute and convalescent COVID-19 samples. From T cells, B-cell-depleted T cells, or PBMCs came the material, which was cDNA or gDNA.

Authors' analysis steps: It was from reference gene primer amplification that nucleated cell counts were estimated. Here immunoSEQ multiplex PCR was the method, and the copy in TCRdb shows in-frame clones only, minus some. The D gene and trimming were derived from the DNA, and the V and J assignments and clone size from that table. The top ten clones hold about 9.6% of a sample with approximately 270,000 clones, about four fifths of them seen once. The V and J ends lost 2 bases and 5 bases respectively, with 18 bases between them. Germline V CDR1 and CDR2: GTSNPN, SVGIG (reference sequence). The CDR3 runs 15 residues.

This TCR was sampled from a man older than 75 with acute or convalescent COVID-19. Specimen: peripheral blood. This chain joins TRBV30 and TRBJ1-1; D call uncertain. The CDR3 sequence is CAWSPLGYVETEAFF. CDR3 coding DNA: TGTGCCTGGAGTCCCCTCGGTTACGTGGAGACTGAAGCTTTCTTT. Combining the CDR3 with reference TRBV30 and TRBJ1-1 gives the whole variable domain SQTIHQWPATLVQPVGSPLSLECTVEGTSNPNLYWYRQAAGRGLQLLFYSVGIGQISSEVPQNLSASRPQDRQFILSSKKLLLSDSGFYLCAWSPLGYVETEAFFGQGTRLTVV.